This record covers a single TCR beta chain. Its antigen is as yet unknown. Germline V gene sequence: CDR1 MNHEY, CDR2 SVGEGT. V was trimmed by 4 bases and J by 2 bases, leaving 22 bases between them. The CDR3 sequence is 18 residues long. This specimen belongs to a study of T cell responses to AZD1222 COVID-19 vaccine. Study results and limitations: Most donors were white British, females outnumbered males, and clonal diversity was possibly underestimated. There were repertoire samples only from the period after the peak T cell response.

Assay used: immunoSEQ multiplex PCR; TCRdb lists only in-frame clones, some missing. The sample lists approximately 200,000 clones, 85% to 90% occurring once. The sample consisted of peripheral blood, taken on day 0 of MenACWY control vaccination. V usage is TRBV6-2 or TRBV6-3 and J usage is TRBJ2-3, with D perhaps matching TRBD1 (5 bases). The receptor was isolated from an adult in good health. CDR3 in DNA: TGTGCCAGCAGTTGGGCGACGACAGCACCCGCCCCCACAGATACGCAGTATTTT. Amino acids: CASSWATTAPAPTDTQYF.